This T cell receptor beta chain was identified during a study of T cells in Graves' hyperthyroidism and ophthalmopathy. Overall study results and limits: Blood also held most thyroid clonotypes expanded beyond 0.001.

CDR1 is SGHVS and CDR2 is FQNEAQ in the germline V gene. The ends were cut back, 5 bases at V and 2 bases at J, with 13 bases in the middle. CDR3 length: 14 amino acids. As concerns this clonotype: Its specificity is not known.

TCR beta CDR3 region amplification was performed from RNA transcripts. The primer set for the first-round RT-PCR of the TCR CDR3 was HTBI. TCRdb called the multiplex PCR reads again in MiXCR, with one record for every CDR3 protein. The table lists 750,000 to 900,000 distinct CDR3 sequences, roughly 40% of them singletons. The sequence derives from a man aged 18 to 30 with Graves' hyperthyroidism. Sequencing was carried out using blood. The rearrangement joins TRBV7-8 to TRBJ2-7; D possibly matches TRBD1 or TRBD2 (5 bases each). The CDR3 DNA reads TGTGCCAGCAGCCTCCCCGGGACCACCTACGAGCAGTACTTC. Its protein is CASSLPGTTYEQYF.